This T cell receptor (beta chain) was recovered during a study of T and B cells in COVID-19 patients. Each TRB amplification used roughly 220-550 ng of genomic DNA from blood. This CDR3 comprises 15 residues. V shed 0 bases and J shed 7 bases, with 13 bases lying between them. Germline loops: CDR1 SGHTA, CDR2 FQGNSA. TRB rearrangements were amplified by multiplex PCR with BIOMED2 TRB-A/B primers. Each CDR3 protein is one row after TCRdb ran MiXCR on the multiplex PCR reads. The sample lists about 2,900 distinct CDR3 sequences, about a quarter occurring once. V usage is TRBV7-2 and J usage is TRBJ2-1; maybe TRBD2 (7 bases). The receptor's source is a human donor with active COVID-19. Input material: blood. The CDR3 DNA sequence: TGTGCCAGCAGCTTAGCGGGGGGGCCTTTTAATGAGCAGTTCTTC. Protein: CASSLAGGPFNEQFF.